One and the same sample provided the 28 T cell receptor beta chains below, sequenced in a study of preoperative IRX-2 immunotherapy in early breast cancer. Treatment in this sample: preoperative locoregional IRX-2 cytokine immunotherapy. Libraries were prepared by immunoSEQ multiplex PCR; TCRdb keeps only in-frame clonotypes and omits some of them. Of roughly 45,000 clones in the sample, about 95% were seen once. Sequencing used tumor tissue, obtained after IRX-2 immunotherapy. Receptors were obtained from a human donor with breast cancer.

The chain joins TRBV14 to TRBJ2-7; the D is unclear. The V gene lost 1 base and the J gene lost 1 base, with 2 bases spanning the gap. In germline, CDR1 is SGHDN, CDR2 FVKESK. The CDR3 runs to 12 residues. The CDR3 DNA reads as TGTGCCAGCAGCCAAGTTTCCTACGAGCAGTACTTC. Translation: CASSQVSYEQYF.

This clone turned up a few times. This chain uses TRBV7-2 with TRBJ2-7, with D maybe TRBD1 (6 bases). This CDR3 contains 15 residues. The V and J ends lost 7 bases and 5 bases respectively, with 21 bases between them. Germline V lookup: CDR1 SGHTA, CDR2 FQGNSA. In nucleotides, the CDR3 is TGTGCCAGCAACGAGAGGGGGACCTGGTGGGACGAGCAGTACTTC. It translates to CASNERGTWWDEQYF.

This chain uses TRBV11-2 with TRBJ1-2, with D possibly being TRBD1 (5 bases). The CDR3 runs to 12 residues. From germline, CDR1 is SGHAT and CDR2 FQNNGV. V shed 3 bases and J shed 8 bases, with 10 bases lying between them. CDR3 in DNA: TGTGCCAGCAGCTTGCACAGGAACGGCTACACCTTC. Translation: CASSLHRNGYTF.

The CDR3 is CASSFGATNTGELFF. Written as DNA, the CDR3 is TGTGCCAGCAGTTTCGGGGCCACGAACACCGGGGAGCTGTTTTTT. The J gene is TRBJ2-2, the V gene TRBV27, with D perhaps TRBD1 or TRBD2 (5 bases each). Germline V lookup: CDR1 MNHEY, CDR2 SMNVEV (reference sequence). The CDR3 covers 15 residues. Deletions cut 3 bases from V and 0 bases from J, with 8 bases between.

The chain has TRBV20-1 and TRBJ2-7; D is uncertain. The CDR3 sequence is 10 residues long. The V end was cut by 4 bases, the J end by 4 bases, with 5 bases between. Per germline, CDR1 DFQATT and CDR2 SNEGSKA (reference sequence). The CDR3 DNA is TGCAGTGCTACACTGTACGAGCAGTACTTC. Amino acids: CSATLYEQYF.

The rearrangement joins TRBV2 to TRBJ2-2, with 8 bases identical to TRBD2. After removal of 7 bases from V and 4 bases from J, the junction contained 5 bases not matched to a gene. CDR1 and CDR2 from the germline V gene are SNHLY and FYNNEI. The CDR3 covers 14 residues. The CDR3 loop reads CASKSGGATGELFF. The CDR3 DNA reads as TGTGCCAGCAAATCGGGAGGGGCCACCGGGGAGCTGTTTTTT.

The CDR3 DNA is TGTGCCAGCAGCGTAGGTGGGTGGGGGGGCCGAGCCGGGGAGCTGTTTTTT. Protein sequence: CASSVGGWGGRAGELFF. This chain connects TRBV9 to TRBJ2-2; a weak D match, TRBD2 (7 bases). The CDR3 length is 17 residues. Germline-derived CDR1 and CDR2 are SGDLS and YYNGEE. Trimming removed 0 bases from V and 6 bases from J, with 18 bases in between. The whole variable domain, filled in from reference TRBV9 and TRBJ2-2, reads DSGVTQTPKHLITATGQRVTLRCSPRSGDLSVYWYQQSLDQGLQFLIQYYNGEERAKGNILERFSAQQFPDLHSELNLSSLELGDSALYFCASSVGGWGGRAGELFFGEGSRLTVL.

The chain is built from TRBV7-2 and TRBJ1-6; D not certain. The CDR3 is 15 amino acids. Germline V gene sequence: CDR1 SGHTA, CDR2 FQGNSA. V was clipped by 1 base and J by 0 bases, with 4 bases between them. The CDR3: CASSLESSYNSPLHF. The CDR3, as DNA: TGTGCCAGCAGCTTAGAGAGCTCCTATAATTCACCCCTCCACTTT. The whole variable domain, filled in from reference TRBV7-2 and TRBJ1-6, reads GAGVSQSPSNKVTEKGKDVELRCDPISGHTALYWYRQSLGQGLEFLIYFQGNSAPDKSGLPSDRFSAERTGGSVSTLTIQRTQQEDSAVYLCASSLESSYNSPLHFGNGTRLTVT.

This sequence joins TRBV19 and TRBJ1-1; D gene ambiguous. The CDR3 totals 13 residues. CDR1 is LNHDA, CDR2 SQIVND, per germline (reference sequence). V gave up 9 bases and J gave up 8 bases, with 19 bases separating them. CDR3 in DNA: TGTGCCAGCCATCACACCCCAGTGGGAGAAGCTTTCTTT. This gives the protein CASHHTPVGEAFF. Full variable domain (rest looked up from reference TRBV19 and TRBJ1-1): DGGITQSPKYLFRKEGQNVTLSCEQNLNHDAMYWYRQDPGQGLRLIYYSQIVNDFQKGDIAEGYSVSREKKESFPLTVTSAQKNPTAFYLCASHHTPVGEAFFGQGTRLTVV.

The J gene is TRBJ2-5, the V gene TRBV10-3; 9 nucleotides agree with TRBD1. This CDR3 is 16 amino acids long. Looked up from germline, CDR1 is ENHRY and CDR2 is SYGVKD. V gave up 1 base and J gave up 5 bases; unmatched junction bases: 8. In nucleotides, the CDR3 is TGTGCCATCAGTGAGTTTGTTCGGACAGGGGTCGAGACCCAGTACTTC. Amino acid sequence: CAISEFVRTGVETQYF.

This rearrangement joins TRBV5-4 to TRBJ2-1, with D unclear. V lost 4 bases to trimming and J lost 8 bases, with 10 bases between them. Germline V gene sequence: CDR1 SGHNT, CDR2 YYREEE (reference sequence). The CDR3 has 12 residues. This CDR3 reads CASSPRPDEQFF. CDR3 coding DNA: TGTGCCAGCAGCCCCCGCCCGGATGAGCAGTTCTTC.

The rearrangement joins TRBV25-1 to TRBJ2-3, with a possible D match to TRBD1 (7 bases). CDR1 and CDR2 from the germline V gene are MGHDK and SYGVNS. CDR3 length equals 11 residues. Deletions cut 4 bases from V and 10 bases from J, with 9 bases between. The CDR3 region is CASSGGTAQYF. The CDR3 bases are TGTGCCAGCAGTGGCGGGACAGCGCAGTATTTT.

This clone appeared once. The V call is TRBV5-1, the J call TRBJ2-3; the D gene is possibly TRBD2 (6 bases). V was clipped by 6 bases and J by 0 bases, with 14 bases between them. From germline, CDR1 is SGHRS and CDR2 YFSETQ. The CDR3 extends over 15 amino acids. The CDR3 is CASTRERGSTDTQYF. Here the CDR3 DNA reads TGCGCCAGCACCCGGGAGAGGGGTAGCACAGATACGCAGTATTTT.

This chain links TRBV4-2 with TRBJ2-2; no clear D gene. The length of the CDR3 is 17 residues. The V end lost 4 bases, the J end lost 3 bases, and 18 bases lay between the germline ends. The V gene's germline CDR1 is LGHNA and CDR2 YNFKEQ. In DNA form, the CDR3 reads TGTGCCAGCAGCCCAAGGGCGATGATTCGGGACACCGGGGAGCTGTTTTTT. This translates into CASSPRAMIRDTGELFF.

CDR3 bases: TGTGCCAGCAGCCGGGCCCTAGCGGGCGCCACAGATACGCAGTATTTT. Translation: CASSRALAGATDTQYF. This chain connects TRBV4-2 to TRBJ2-3; 8 nucleotides agree with TRBD2. Trimming removed 4 bases from V and 2 bases from J; junction bases left unmatched: 8. The CDR3 covers 16 residues. Germline V lookup: CDR1 LGHNA, CDR2 YNFKEQ.

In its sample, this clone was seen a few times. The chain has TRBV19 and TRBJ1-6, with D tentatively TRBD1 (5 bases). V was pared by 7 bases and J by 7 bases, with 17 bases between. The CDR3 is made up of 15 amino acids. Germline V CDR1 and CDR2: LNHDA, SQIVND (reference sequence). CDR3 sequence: CASTDKGRTNSPLHF. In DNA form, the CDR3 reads TGTGCCAGTACCGACAAGGGACGGACGAATTCACCCCTCCACTTT.

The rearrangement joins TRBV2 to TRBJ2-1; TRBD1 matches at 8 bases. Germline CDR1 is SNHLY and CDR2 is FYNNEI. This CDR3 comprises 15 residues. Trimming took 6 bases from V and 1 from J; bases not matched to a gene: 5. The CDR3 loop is CASRPGTGSYNEQFF. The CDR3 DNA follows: TGTGCCAGCAGGCCCGGGACAGGATCCTACAATGAGCAGTTCTTC.

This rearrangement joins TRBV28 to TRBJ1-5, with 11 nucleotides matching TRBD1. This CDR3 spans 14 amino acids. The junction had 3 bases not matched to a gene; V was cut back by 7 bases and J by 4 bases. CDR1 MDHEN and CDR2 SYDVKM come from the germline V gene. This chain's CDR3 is CASIGTGGNQPQHF. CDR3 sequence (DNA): TGTGCCAGCATCGGGACAGGGGGGAATCAGCCCCAGCATTTT.

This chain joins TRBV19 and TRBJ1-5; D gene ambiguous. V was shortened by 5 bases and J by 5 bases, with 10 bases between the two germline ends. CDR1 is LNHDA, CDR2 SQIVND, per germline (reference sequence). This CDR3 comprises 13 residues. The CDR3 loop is CASSEQAYQPQHF. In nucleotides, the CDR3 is TGTGCCAGTAGTGAGCAGGCGTATCAGCCCCAGCATTTT.

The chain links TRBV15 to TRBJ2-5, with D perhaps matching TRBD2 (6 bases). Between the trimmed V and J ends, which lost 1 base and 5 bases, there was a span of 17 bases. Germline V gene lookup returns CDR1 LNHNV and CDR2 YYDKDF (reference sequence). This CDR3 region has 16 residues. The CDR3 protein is CATSRVNSGGGETQYF. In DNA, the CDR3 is TGTGCCACCAGCAGAGTAAATAGCGGAGGTGGGGAGACCCAGTACTTC.

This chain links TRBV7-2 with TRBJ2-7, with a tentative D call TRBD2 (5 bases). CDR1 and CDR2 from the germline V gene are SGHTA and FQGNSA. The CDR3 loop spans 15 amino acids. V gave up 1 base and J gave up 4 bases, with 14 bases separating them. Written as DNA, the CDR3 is TGTGCCAGCAGCTTAGATCCGGGATTTCGATACGAGCAGTACTTC. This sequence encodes CASSLDPGFRYEQYF.

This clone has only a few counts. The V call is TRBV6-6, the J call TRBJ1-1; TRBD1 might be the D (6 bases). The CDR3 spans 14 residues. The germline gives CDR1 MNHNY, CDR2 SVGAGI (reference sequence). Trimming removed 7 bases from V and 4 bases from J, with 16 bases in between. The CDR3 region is CASNLGLGGTEAFF. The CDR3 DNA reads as TGTGCCAGCAATTTGGGACTAGGGGGCACTGAAGCTTTCTTT.

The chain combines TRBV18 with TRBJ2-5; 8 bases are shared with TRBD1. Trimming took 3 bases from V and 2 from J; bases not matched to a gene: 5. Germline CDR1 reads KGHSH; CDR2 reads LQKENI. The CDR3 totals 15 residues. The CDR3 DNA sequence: TGTGCCAGCTCACCGGTCACAGGGGGTCAAGAGACCCAGTACTTC. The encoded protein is CASSPVTGGQETQYF.

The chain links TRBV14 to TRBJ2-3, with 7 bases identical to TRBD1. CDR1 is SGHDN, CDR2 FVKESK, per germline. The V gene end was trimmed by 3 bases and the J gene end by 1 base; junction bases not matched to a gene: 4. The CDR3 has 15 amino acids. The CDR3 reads CASSQGQFRTDTQYF. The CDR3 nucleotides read TGTGCCAGCAGCCAGGGACAGTTCCGCACAGATACGCAGTATTTT.

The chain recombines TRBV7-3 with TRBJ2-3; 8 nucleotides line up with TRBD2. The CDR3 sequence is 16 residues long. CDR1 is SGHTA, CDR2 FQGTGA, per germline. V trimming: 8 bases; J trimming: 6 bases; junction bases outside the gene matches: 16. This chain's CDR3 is CASRPGGAGEGDTQYF. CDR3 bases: TGTGCCAGCCGCCCCGGAGGAGCGGGAGAGGGGGATACGCAGTATTTT.

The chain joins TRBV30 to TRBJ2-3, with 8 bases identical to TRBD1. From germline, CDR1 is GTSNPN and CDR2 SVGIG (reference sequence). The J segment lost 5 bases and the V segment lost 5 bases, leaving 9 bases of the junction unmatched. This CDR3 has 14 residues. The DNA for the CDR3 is TGTGCCTGGGCCGGACAGGGAATAGGAGATACGCAGTATTTT. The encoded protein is CAWAGQGIGDTQYF. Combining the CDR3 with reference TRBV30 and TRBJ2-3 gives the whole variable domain SQTIHQWPATLVQPVGSPLSLECTVEGTSNPNLYWYRQAAGRGLQLLFYSVGIGQISSEVPQNLSASRPQDRQFILSSKKLLLSDSGFYLCAWAGQGIGDTQYFGPGTRLTVL.

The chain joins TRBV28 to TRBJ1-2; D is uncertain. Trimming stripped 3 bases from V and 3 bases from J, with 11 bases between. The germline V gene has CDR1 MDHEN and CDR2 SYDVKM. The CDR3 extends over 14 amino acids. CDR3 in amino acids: CASSFLGYDYGYTF. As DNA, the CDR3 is TGTGCCAGCAGTTTCCTAGGGTACGACTATGGCTACACCTTC.

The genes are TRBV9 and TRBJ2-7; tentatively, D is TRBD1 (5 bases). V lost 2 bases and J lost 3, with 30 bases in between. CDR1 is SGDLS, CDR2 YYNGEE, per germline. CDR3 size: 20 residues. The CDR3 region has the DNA TGTGCCAGCAGCGTGCCCCTGGGGCACCAGGTTCGTTTGTTAGGCTACGAGCAGTACTTC. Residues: CASSVPLGHQVRLLGYEQYF.